The rows below give T cell receptor beta chains drawn from one sample of a study of blood T cell repertoires in COVID-19. Generated by immunoSEQ multiplex PCR, the TCRdb table keeps only in-frame clones and is missing some. The sample gives roughly 77,000 clones, roughly 78% of which show up once; about a quarter is in the top ten. The sequencing sample was made of peripheral blood. All receptors come from a man aged 55 to 70 with active or convalescent COVID-19. Each CDR3 is given with its conserved first and last residue. A D gene is named only where the DNA matches it firmly. The size entry is marked missing in some rows and otherwise reads once, few, many or a size class.

TRBJ2-7,.,TRBV4-1,.,CASSPRPGNDEQYF,TGCGCCAGCAGCCCAAGACCGGGGAACGACGAGCAGTACTTC
TRBJ2-5,.,TRBV5-4,.,CASSIWDNSETQYF,TGTGCCAGCAGCATCTGGGACAACTCGGAGACCCAGTACTTC
TRBJ2-3,.,TRBV20-1,TRBD2,CSASGGAGQYF,TGCAGTGCTAGCGGGGGGGCGGGGCAGTATTTT
TRBJ2-1,few,TRBV5-4,TRBD1,CASSLHGTGPNEQFF,TGTGCCAGCAGCTTGCACGGGACAGGGCCCAATGAGCAGTTCTTC
TRBJ1-2,.,TRBV29-1,TRBD1,CSEGQGDGYTF,TGCAGCGAGGGACAGGGCGATGGCTACACCTTC
TRBJ2-7,.,TRBV5-1,.,CASSYLGGGNYYEQYF,TGCGCCAGCAGCTACCTTGGAGGGGGCAATTACTACGAGCAGTACTTC
TRBJ2-1,.,TRBV5-1,TRBD2,CASRTGTSGGREQFF,TGCGCCAGCAGAACCGGGACTAGCGGGGGAAGAGAGCAGTTCTTC
TRBJ1-2,.,TRBV6-5,TRBD1,CASSRNRGGGHGYTF,TGTGCCAGCAGCCGGAACAGGGGGGGAGGGCATGGCTACACCTTC
TRBJ2-7,.,TRBV25-1,TRBD1,CASSGSTRQGGRYEQYF,TGTGCCAGCAGTGGGTCCACCCGACAGGGGGGGCGGTACGAGCAGTACTTC
TRBJ2-7,.,TRBV5-6,TRBD1,CASSLGPWTGDSYEQYF,TGTGCCAGCAGCTTGGGTCCGTGGACAGGGGATTCCTACGAGCAGTACTTC
TRBJ1-5,.,TRBV27,.,CASSFEGERPQHF,TGTGCCAGCAGTTTTGAGGGGGAGAGGCCCCAGCATTTT
TRBJ2-4,once,TRBV4-3,.,CASSQDAQGNIQYF,TGCGCCAGCAGCCAAGATGCCCAGGGAAACATTCAGTACTTC
TRBJ2-5,.,TRBV18,.,CASSPLTGQETQYF,TGTGCCAGCTCACCCCTAACAGGTCAAGAGACCCAGTACTTC
TRBJ2-7,.,TRBV6-5,TRBD2,CASRGWASGGYEQYF,TGTGCCAGCAGAGGGTGGGCTAGCGGGGGATACGAGCAGTACTTC
TRBJ2-7,.,TRBV3-1/TRBV3-2,.,CASSLRGLDEQYF,TGTGCCAGCAGCCTGCGAGGCTTGGACGAGCAGTACTTC
TRBJ1-1,.,TRBV5-1,TRBD1,CASSLLQGSGTEAFF,TGCGCCAGCAGCCTCCTACAGGGGTCGGGCACTGAAGCTTTCTTT
TRBJ2-3,.,TRBV6-2/TRBV6-3,TRBD2,CASRPSGATDTQYF,TGTGCCAGCAGACCTAGCGGGGCCACAGATACGCAGTATTTT
TRBJ2-5,.,TRBV7-2,.,CASSFQLTSRETQYF,TGTGCCAGCAGCTTTCAGTTAACGTCCCGAGAGACCCAGTACTTC
TRBJ1-2,.,TRBV3-1/TRBV3-2,TRBD1,CASSPLDRGNYGYTF,TGTGCCAGCAGCCCTCTAGACAGGGGGAACTATGGCTACACCTTC
TRBJ2-6,.,TRBV5-4,.,CASSFTVDSGANVLTF,TGTGCCAGCAGCTTCACGGTCGACTCTGGGGCCAACGTCCTGACTTTC
TRBJ1-2,few,TRBV2,.,CASSPDRSGYTF,TGTGCCAGCAGTCCCGACAGGAGTGGCTACACCTTC
TRBJ2-7,once,TRBV2,.,CASRLGASISYEQYF,TGTGCCAGCAGGCTGGGGGCTAGCATCTCCTACGAGCAGTACTTC
TRBJ1-1,.,TRBV29-1,TRBD1,CSVEDEGQGAGNTEAFF,TGCAGCGTTGAAGATGAGGGACAGGGGGCGGGGAACACTGAAGCTTTCTTT
TRBJ2-1,few,TRBV7-3,TRBD2,CASSTGLAGSNEQFF,TGTGCCAGCAGCACGGGACTAGCGGGTTCCAATGAGCAGTTCTTC
TRBJ1-5,.,TRBV19,.,CASSIVLSQPQHF,TGTGCCAGTAGTATAGTTTTATCTCAGCCCCAGCATTTT
TRBJ2-7,.,TRBV28,TRBD1,CASSFRGRGEQYF,TGTGCCAGCAGTTTTAGGGGGCGTGGCGAGCAGTACTTC
TRBJ2-7,.,TRBV7-2,.,CASSLAGGHEQYF,TGTGCCAGCAGCTTAGCGGGGGGGCACGAGCAGTACTTC
TRBJ2-5,.,TRBV7-9,.,CASKTGGLETQYF,TGTGCCAGCAAGACGGGGGGCCTAGAGACCCAGTACTTC
TRBJ1-5,.,TRBV3-1/TRBV3-2,.,CASSHSGGNQPQHF,TGTGCCAGCAGCCACTCAGGGGGCAATCAGCCCCAGCATTTT
TRBJ2-1,few,TRBV5-1,.,CASYRDTAYNEQFF,TGCGCCAGTTACCGGGACACCGCCTACAATGAGCAGTTCTTC
TRBJ1-2,.,TRBV19,TRBD1,CASRVGTGNYGYTF,TGTGCCAGCCGGGTCGGGACAGGGAACTATGGCTACACCTTC
TRBJ2-7,.,TRBV7-6,TRBD1,CASSLAAGGNKKQYF,TGTGCCAGCAGCTTAGCAGCAGGGGGCAATAAGAAGCAGTACTTC
TRBJ2-7,few,TRBV2,.,CASSSGSYEQYF,TGTGCCAGCAGTTCCGGCTCCTACGAGCAGTACTTC
TRBJ2-2,.,TRBV7-2,.,CASSLKQGTGELFF,TGTGCCAGCAGCTTAAAGCAGGGCACCGGGGAGCTGTTTTTT
TRBJ2-7,.,TRBV18,TRBD1,CASSPEGQGRQYF,TGTGCCAGCTCACCTGAGGGACAGGGGAGGCAGTACTTC
TRBJ2-5,.,TRBV7-2,.,CASSYSRGRETQYF,TGTGCCAGCAGCTATTCACGGGGTCGAGAGACCCAGTACTTC
TRBJ2-7,.,TRBV14,TRBD2,CASRRSGGYEQYF,TGTGCCAGCAGAAGATCGGGGGGCTACGAGCAGTACTTC
TRBJ2-5,.,TRBV5-5,TRBD2,CASSLMSGGAGETQYF,TGTGCCAGCAGCTTGATGAGCGGGGGGGCCGGGGAGACCCAGTACTTC
TRBJ1-4,.,TRBV5-6,TRBD1,CASSSRQGATNEKLFF,TGTGCCAGCAGCTCGCGACAGGGAGCAACTAATGAAAAACTGTTTTTT
TRBJ1-5,.,TRBV10-3,.,CAISEPDQPQHF,TGTGCCATCAGTGAACCGGATCAGCCCCAGCATTTT
TRBJ1-2,.,TRBV5-1,.,CASSLLRGGGAYGYTF,TGCGCCAGCAGCTTGCTGAGGGGAGGGGGGGCCTATGGCTACACCTTC
TRBJ2-5,.,TRBV3-1/TRBV3-2,.,CASSQFGSLAPEETQYF,TGTGCCAGCAGCCAGTTCGGCTCGCTAGCGCCCGAAGAGACCCAGTACTTC
TRBJ1-5,.,TRBV1,.,CTSNSRGKWQPQHF,TGCACCAGCAACTCGAGGGGGAAATGGCAGCCCCAGCATTTT
TRBJ2-1,.,TRBV7-3,TRBD2,CASSLAPGLAAEQFF,TGTGCCAGCAGCTTAGCCCCGGGACTAGCCGCTGAGCAGTTCTTC
TRBJ1-2,.,TRBV19,.,CASSPQGNEEWGYTF,TGTGCCAGTAGTCCACAGGGTAACGAGGAGTGGGGCTACACCTTC
TRBJ2-7,.,TRBV19,TRBD1,CASSIAGTGEYEQYF,TGTGCCAGTAGTATAGCCGGGACAGGGGAATACGAGCAGTACTTC
TRBJ2-5,.,TRBV27,.,CASSPDYQETQYF,TGTGCCAGCAGTCCAGACTATCAAGAGACCCAGTACTTC
TRBJ2-7,.,TRBV24-1,TRBD1,CATSGYPGTGYDEQYF,TGTGCCACCAGTGGTTATCCCGGGACAGGGTATGACGAGCAGTACTTC
TRBJ2-1,.,TRBV3-1/TRBV3-2,TRBD1,CASSGRDRGFKSYNEQFF,TGTGCCAGCAGCGGCCGGGACAGGGGTTTTAAGTCCTACAATGAGCAGTTCTTC
TRBJ1-4,.,TRBV5-1,.,CASSVDGINEKLFF,TGCGCCAGCAGCGTGGACGGGATAAATGAAAAACTGTTTTTT
TRBJ1-2,few,TRBV14,TRBD1,CASSQSGTGNLHYGYTF,TGTGCCAGCAGTCAGTCCGGGACAGGGAATCTGCACTATGGCTACACCTTC
TRBJ2-1,.,TRBV4-1,TRBD1,CASSQSSGQGVANEQFF,TGCGCCAGCAGCCAATCATCCGGACAGGGAGTGGCGAATGAGCAGTTCTTC
TRBJ1-5,few,TRBV30,.,CAWSVLRGGQPQHF,TGTGCCTGGAGTGTTCTAAGGGGTGGGCAGCCCCAGCATTTT
TRBJ2-2,.,TRBV4-3,TRBD2,CASKPGTSGGANTGELFF,TGCGCCAGCAAACCCGGGACTAGCGGGGGGGCCAACACCGGGGAGCTGTTTTTT
TRBJ1-1,.,TRBV18,.,CASSPLRDTEAFF,TGTGCCAGCTCACCTCTGAGGGACACTGAAGCTTTCTTT
TRBJ2-7,.,TRBV7-8,.,CASSLAGGLYEQYF,TGTGCCAGCAGCTTAGCCGGGGGGCTCTACGAGCAGTACTTC
TRBJ1-4,.,TRBV5-6,TRBD1,CASTNRGREKLFF,TGTGCCAGCACTAACAGGGGGCGCGAAAAACTGTTTTTT
TRBJ2-3,.,TRBV7-3,TRBD2,CASSLNVGGLAGMTDTQYF,TGTGCCAGCAGCCTTAACGTTGGGGGACTAGCGGGGATGACAGATACGCAGTATTTT
TRBJ1-6,.,TRBV6-2/TRBV6-3,.,CASSYLGKNNSPLHF,TGTGCCAGCAGTTACCTAGGAAAGAATAATTCACCCCTCCACTTT
TRBJ2-7,.,TRBV4-1,TRBD2,CASSQEKPGLAGGPYEQYF,TGCGCCAGCAGCCAAGAAAAACCGGGACTAGCGGGGGGGCCTTACGAGCAGTACTTC